This entry features one T cell receptor (beta chain) sequence. The antigen remains undetermined. Other DNA variants within this sample encode the same CDR3. The data belong to a study of tumor-infiltrating lymphocytes in localized non-small cell lung cancer. Study details: Several tumor histologies, both smoking statuses, and some post-neoadjuvant chemotherapy samples were included.

The CDR3 totals 14 residues. CDR1 SGDLS and CDR2 YYNGEE come from the germline V gene. V lost 0 bases and J 2 bases, leaving 9 bases between the germline ends. Broader study findings: Tumor T-cell fraction was not associated with recurrence-free survival. Compared with uninvolved lung, tumors showed higher T cell infiltration by TCRbeta sequencing. Not all patients were TCR sequenced, owing to tissue quantity.

The data were produced by immunoSEQ multiplex PCR, yet TCRdb's version contains in-frame clones alone and is incomplete. The sample lists approximately 17,000 clones; 65% to 80% were seen once. The sample was lung tumor tissue. This receptor was taken from a human donor with non-small cell lung cancer. J is TRBJ2-7 and V is TRBV9; D perhaps matches TRBD1 (6 bases). The CDR3 loop reads CASSVGQGTYEQYF. As DNA, the CDR3 is TGTGCCAGCAGCGTAGGTCAGGGGACCTACGAGCAGTACTTC.